This T cell receptor beta chain was identified in a study of T cells in Graves' hyperthyroidism and ophthalmopathy. Study overall: Peripheral blood specimens were obtained at initial diagnosis, prior to any treatment.

The CDR3 extends over 14 amino acids. Germline assignment: CDR1 DFQATT and CDR2 SNEGSKA (reference sequence). Trimming cost V 1 base and J 7 bases; bases outside gene matches: 5. Amplification of TCR beta CDR3 regions used RNA as the template. When the TCR CDR3 underwent first-round RT-PCR, the HTBI primer set was used. TCRdb re-analysed the multiplex PCR reads in MiXCR, keeping a single row per CDR3 protein. The sample holds 300,000 to 400,000 distinct CDR3 sequences, around 23% seen once. Study observations and caveats: Most thyroid-expanded clonotypes above 0.001 were also found in blood.

The study excluded patients with uncontrolled infection, other autoimmune disease, pregnancy or lactation. PBMCs came from 9 to 10 ml fresh peripheral blood. About this clonotype: The target antigen is unknown.

The sample comprised blood. This sequence was found in a woman in her forties or fifties with Graves' hyperthyroidism. The chain combines TRBV20-1 with TRBJ2-2, with 8 bases aligning to TRBD2. The chain's CDR3 is CSARVAGGVGELFF. CDR3 nucleotides: TGCAGTGCTAGAGTGGCGGGAGGTGTCGGGGAGCTGTTTTTT.